Below, one TCR beta chain is given with its context. Its target is not known. The data originate from a study of cytomegalovirus exposure and HLA in healthy donors. Points from the study as a whole: Later findings reportedly placed an Asian-associated ancestry cluster below the approximately 670-donor mean for N-insertions.

The PCR used 60 Vbeta and 13 Jbeta primers. TCRdb keeps only in-frame clones here, not all; method: immunoSEQ multiplex PCR. This table holds about 190,000 clones, around three quarters found once. Germline trimming cut 4 bases from V and 6 bases from J; bases unmatched to any gene: 12. The length of the CDR3 is 15 residues. Germline CDR1 and CDR2: SGDLS and YYNGEE. This chain joins TRBV9 and TRBJ1-2; 7 bases map to TRBD1. The source material was PBMCs. This clonotype originated in a woman younger than 35 in good health and CMV-seronegative. The CDR3 nucleotides read TGTGCCAGCAGCACCCAAGGACAGGCGCTTGATGGCTACACCTTC. Its protein product is CASSTQGQALDGYTF.